By its share, the clone carrying this T cell receptor (beta chain) is medium-sized (0.01 to 0.1%). Its antigen is not known. Documented treatment: approximately nine-day PBMC culture with coronavirus spike peptide pools or control peptides (ViraFEST assay). Unexposed donor CD4+ T cells predated the COVID-19 pandemic, collected 2011-2018. Peptide pools at roughly 11 ug/ml, together with 7.5 to 10 IU/ml IL-2, were added to cultures of 1.5 million to 2.5 million PBMCs per well. Half-medium changes with fresh IL-2 medium occurred on days 3 and 7. This CDR3 contains 13 residues. V gave up 8 bases and J gave up 8 bases, with 16 bases separating them. Germline assignment: CDR1 MNHNS and CDR2 SASEGT. The sample originates from a study of vaccination and CD4 T cells after COVID-19. About the study: As a positive control, some control cultures were given a CEFX pool, while others were given an HIV-1 Nef pool or no peptide.

Researchers used the Oncomine TCR Beta short-read assay to sequence DNA from cultured CD4+ T cells. In this case, cultured CD4+ T cells provided the extracted genomic DNA. TCRdb reprocessed the PCR reads via MiXCR and lists one record per CDR3 protein. The table has about 5,700 distinct CDR3 sequences, 30% to 35% seen once. The TCR originated in a human donor in good health. The rearrangement uses TRBV6-1 and TRBJ1-5, with D tentatively TRBD1 (6 bases). Sequenced sample: CD4+ T cells from blood, cultured in vitro. CDR3 coding DNA: TGTGCCAGCGCAGGGGCGGCGGGTGAGCCCCAGCATTTT. This translates into CASAGAAGEPQHF.